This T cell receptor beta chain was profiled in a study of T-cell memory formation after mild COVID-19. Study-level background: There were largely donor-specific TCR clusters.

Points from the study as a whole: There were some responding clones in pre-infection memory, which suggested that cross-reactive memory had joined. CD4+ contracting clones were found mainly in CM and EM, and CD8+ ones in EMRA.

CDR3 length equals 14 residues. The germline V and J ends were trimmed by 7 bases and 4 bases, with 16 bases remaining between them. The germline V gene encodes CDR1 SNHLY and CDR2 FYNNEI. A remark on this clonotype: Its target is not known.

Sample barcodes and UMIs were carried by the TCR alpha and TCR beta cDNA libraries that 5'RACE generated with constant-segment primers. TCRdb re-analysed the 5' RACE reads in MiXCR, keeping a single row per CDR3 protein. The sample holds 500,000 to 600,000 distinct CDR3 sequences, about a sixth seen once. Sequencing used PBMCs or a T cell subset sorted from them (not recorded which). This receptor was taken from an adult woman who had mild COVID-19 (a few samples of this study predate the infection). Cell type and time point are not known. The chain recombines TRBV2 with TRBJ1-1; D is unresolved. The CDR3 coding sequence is TGTGCCAGCAACAGACCAACGGAGGGCACTGAAGCTTTCTTT. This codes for CASNRPTEGTEAFF.